This TCR beta chain appears in the sequencing data of a study of blood T cell repertoires in COVID-19. Across the study: Sites across the United States, Italy and Spain contributed samples from acute and convalescent COVID-19. Nucleic acid was either cDNA or gDNA, and it came from T cells, B-cell-depleted T cells, or PBMCs.

V gave up 7 bases and J gave up 8 bases, with 20 bases separating them. The CDR3 covers 14 residues. Germline CDR1 and CDR2: MNHEY and SVGAGI. Per the authors' pipeline: Amplification of reference gene primers provided the estimated nucleated cell counts. Profiling relied on immunoSEQ multiplex PCR, and the TCRdb table lists in-frame clones only, not all of them. D and trimming come from the DNA, and the V and J calls and clone size come from that table. This sample yields fewer than 100,000 clones, of which approximately 85% are seen a single time; 3.8% belongs to the top ten. There are a few counts of this clone.

J is TRBJ1-2 and V is TRBV6-5; D is ambiguous. Sequenced: peripheral blood. This TCR came from a man aged 55 to 70 with acute or convalescent COVID-19. The CDR3 DNA reads TGTGCCAGCACAGAAGTGGGTGGGAGTTACGGCTACACCTTC. Amino acids: CASTEVGGSYGYTF.